This T cell receptor (beta chain) was retrieved from a study of T cell responses to AZD1222 COVID-19 vaccine. Study-wide background: The study pooled second doses at about 4 or about 12 weeks. Overall study results and limits: Only 5 or 6 AZD1222 recipients tested seropositive at baseline. Nearly half of spike-specific TCRs reportedly go after variant regions that carry no mutations.

Sequencing used immunoSEQ multiplex PCR; TCRdb keeps in-frame clones, though not all of them. This sample has 150,000 or so clones, with about nine tenths found just once. The CDR3 spans 15 residues. The germline gives CDR1 SGHDT, CDR2 YYEEEE. Trimming left V 3 bases short and J 2 bases short, with 15 bases between. Note on this clone: The antigen remains undetermined.

The sequence was collected from an adult in good health. The chain employs TRBV5-6 and TRBJ2-7; either TRBD1 or TRBD2 may supply D (5 bases each). The specimen was peripheral blood, collected on day 0 of AZD1222 vaccination. CDR3 in amino acids: CASSSYGTPPYEQYF. In DNA, the CDR3 is TGTGCCAGCAGCTCGTACGGGACCCCTCCCTACGAGCAGTACTTC.